This TCR beta chain emerged from a study of Ad26.COV2.S vaccination and SARS-CoV-2 variants. V lost 6 bases to trimming and J lost 5 bases, with 17 bases between them. The CDR3 length is 14 residues. Looked up from germline, CDR1 is ENHRY and CDR2 is SYGVKD. TCRdb keeps only in-frame clones here, not all; method: immunoSEQ multiplex PCR. The data contain about 370,000 clones, about 89% of them seen just once; the ten biggest clones take up 1.5% to 2%. Treatment in this sample: over 15 received Ad26.COV2.S at low or high dose, single or two shots; about five received placebo; per-sample allocation not given. Samples analyzed were those drawn on day 63 after the first vaccine or placebo injection. This clone was seen a single time.

This chain uses TRBV10-3 with TRBJ2-7, with a tentative D call TRBD2 (5 bases). The source material was peripheral blood, sampled in a trial of Ad26.COV2.S vaccine versus placebo. This clonotype originated in a person between 18 and 65 years old who received the Ad26.COV2.S COVID-19 vaccine or a placebo. This CDR3 reads CAISVGAEAHEQYF. The CDR3, as DNA: TGTGCCATCAGCGTCGGAGCGGAGGCCCACGAGCAGTACTTC.